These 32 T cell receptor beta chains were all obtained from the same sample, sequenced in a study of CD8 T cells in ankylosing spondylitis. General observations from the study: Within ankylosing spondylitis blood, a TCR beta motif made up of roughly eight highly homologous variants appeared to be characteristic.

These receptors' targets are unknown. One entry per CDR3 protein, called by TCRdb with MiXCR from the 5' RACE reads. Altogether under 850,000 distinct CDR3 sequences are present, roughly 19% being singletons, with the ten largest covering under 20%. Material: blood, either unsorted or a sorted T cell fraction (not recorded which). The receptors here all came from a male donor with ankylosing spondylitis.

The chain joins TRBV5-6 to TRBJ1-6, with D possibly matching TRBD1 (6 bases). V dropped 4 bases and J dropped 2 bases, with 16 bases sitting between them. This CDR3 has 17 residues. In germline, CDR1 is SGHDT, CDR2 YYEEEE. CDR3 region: CASSDTGIGAYNSPLHF. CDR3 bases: TGTGCCAGCAGCGATACAGGGATCGGGGCCTATAATTCACCCCTCCACTTT.

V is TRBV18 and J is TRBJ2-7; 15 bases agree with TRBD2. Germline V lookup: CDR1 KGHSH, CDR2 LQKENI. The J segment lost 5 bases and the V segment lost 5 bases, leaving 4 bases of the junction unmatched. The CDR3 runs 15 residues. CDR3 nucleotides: TGTGCCAGCTCAGGGACTAGCGGGAGGCTAAACGAGCAGTACTTC. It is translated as CASSGTSGRLNEQYF.

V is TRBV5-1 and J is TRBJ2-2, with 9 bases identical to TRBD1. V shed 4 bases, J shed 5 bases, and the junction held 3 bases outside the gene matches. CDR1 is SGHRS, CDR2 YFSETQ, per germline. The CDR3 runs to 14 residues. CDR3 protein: CASSVTGGTGELFF. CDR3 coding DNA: TGCGCCAGCAGCGTGACAGGGGGGACCGGGGAGCTGTTTTTT.

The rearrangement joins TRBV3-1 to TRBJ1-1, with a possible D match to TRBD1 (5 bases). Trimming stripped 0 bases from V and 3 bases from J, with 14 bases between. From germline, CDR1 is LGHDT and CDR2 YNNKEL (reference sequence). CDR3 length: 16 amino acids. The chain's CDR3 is CASSQDRDGVDTEAFF. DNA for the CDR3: TGTGCCAGCAGCCAAGATAGGGACGGGGTGGACACTGAAGCTTTCTTT.

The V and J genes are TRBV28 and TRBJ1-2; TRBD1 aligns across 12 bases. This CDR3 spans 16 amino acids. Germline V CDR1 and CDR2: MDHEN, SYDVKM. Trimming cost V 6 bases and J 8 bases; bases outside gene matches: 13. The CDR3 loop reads CASRIPGTGGSGGYTF. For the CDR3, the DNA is TGTGCCAGCAGAATACCCGGGACAGGGGGCTCGGGAGGCTACACCTTC.

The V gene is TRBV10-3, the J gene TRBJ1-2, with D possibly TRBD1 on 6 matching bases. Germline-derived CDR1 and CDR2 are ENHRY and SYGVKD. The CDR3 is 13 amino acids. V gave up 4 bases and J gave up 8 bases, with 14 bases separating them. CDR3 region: CAISVTGSRGYTF. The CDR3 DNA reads TGTGCCATCAGTGTGACAGGATCCCGGGGCTACACCTTC.

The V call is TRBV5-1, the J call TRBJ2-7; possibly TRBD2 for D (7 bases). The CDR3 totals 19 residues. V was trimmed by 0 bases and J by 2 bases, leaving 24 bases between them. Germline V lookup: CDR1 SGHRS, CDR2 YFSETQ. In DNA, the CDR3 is TGCGCCAGCAGCTTGGCCCTGGGGGGCCCTAGCGGAAAGACCTACGAGCAGTACTTC. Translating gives CASSLALGGPSGKTYEQYF.

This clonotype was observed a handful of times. The CDR3 nucleotides are TGTGCCAGCCGGTACACGGCTCCAAATTCACCCCTCCACTTT. Translated, it gives CASRYTAPNSPLHF. The V gene is TRBV2, the J gene TRBJ1-6; no clear D. From germline, CDR1 is SNHLY and CDR2 FYNNEI. The CDR3 has 14 amino acids. Deletions cut 8 bases from V and 7 bases from J, with 15 bases between.

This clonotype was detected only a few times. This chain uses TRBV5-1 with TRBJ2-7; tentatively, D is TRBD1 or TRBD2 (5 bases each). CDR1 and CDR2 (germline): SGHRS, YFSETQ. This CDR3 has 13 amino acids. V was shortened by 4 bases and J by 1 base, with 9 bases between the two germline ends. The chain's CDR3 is CASSRDVSYEQYF. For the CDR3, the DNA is TGCGCCAGCAGCAGGGACGTTTCCTACGAGCAGTACTTC. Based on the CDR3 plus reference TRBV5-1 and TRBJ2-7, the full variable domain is KAGVTQTPRYLIKTRGQQVTLSCSPISGHRSVSWYQQTPGQGLQFLFEYFSETQRNKGNFPGRFSGRQFSNSRSEMNVSTLELGDSALYLCASSRDVSYEQYFGPGTRLTVT.

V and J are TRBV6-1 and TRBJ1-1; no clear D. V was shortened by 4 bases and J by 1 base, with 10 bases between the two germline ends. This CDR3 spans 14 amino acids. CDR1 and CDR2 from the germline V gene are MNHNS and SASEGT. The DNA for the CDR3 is TGTGCCAGCAGTGCGTATAACGGGAACACTGAAGCTTTCTTT. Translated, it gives CASSAYNGNTEAFF.

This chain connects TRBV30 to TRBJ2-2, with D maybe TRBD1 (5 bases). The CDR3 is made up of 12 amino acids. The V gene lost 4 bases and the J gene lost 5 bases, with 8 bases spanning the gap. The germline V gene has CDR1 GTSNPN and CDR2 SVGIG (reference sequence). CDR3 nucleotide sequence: TGTGCCTGGACAAGGGGTACCGGGGAGCTGTTTTTT. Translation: CAWTRGTGELFF.

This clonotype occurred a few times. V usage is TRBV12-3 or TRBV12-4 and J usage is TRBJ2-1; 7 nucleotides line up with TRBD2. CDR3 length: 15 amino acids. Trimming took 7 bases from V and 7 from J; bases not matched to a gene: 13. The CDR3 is CASNSGPPGGNEQFF. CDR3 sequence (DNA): TGTGCCAGCAATAGCGGGCCCCCCGGGGGGAATGAGCAGTTCTTC.

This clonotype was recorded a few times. The CDR3 nucleotides read TGCAGTGCTAGGACTATGACCCGCACAGATACGCAGTATTTT. It specifies CSARTMTRTDTQYF. V and J are TRBV20-1 and TRBJ2-3; D may be TRBD2 (5 bases). Trimming removed 3 bases from V and 1 base from J, with 11 bases in between. The CDR3 loop spans 14 amino acids. In germline, CDR1 is DFQATT, CDR2 SNEGSKA (reference sequence).

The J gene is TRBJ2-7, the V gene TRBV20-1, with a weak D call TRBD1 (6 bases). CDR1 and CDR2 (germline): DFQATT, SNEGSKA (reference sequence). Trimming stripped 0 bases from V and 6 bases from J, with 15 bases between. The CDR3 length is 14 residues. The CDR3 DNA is TGCAGTGCTAGAGATGCCACAGGGCCGGGCGAGCAGTACTTC. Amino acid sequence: CSARDATGPGEQYF.

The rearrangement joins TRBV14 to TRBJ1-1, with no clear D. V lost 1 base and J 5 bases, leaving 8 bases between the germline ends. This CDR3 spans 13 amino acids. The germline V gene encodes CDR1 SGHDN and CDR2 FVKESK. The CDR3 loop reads CASSQVLRTEAFF. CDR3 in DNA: TGTGCCAGCAGCCAAGTTCTGCGGACTGAAGCTTTCTTT.

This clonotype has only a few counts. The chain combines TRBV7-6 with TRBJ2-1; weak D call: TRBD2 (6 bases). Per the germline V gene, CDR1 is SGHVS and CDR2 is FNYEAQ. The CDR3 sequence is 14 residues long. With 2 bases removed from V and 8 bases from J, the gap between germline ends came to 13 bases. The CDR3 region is CASSLFGGPYEQFF. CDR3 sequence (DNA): TGTGCCAGCAGCTTATTTGGAGGGCCCTATGAGCAGTTCTTC.

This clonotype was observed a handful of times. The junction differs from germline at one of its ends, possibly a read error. DNA of the CDR3: TGTGCCAGCAGCCCCGGGTCGGGGCTAGGATCCTATGACTACACCTTC. This translates into CASSPGSGLGSYDYTF. This chain joins TRBV7-2 and TRBJ1-2, with D possibly being TRBD1 (5 bases). The CDR3 loop spans 16 amino acids. Per the germline V gene, CDR1 is SGHTA and CDR2 is FQGNSA.

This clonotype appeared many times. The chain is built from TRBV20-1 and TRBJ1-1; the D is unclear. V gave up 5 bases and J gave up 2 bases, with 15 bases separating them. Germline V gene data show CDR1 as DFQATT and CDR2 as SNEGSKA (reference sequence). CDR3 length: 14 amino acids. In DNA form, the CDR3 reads TGCAGTGCTCGCTACCAGCTCGTTAACACTGAAGCTTTCTTT. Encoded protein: CSARYQLVNTEAFF.

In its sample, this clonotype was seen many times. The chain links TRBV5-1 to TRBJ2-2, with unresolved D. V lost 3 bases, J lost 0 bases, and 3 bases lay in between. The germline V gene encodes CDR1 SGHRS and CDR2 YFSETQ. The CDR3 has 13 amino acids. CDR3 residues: CASSWTNTGELFF. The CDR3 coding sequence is TGCGCCAGCAGCTGGACGAACACCGGGGAGCTGTTTTTT.

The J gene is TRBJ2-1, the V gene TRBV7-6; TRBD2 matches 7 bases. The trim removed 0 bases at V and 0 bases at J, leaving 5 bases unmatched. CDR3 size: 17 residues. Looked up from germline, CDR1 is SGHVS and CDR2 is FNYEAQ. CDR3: CASSLAGSGISYNEQFF. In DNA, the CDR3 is TGTGCCAGCAGCTTAGCGGGGAGCGGGATCTCCTACAATGAGCAGTTCTTC.

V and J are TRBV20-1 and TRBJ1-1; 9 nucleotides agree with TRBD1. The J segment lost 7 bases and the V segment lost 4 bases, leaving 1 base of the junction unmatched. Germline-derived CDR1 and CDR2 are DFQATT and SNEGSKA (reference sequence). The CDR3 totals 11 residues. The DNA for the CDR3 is TGCAGTGCTACGGGACAGGGTGAAGCTTTCTTT. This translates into CSATGQGEAFF.

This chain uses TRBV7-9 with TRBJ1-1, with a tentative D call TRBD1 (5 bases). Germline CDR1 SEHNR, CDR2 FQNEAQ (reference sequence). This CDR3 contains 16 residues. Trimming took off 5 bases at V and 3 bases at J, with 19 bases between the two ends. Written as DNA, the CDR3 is TGTGCCAGCAGCCCATGGCGGACACAAAGGGACACTGAAGCTTTCTTT. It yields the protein CASSPWRTQRDTEAFF.

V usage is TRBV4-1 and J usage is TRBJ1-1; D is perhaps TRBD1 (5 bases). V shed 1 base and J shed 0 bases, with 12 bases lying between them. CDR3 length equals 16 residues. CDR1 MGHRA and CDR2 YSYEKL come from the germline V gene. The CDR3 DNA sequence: TGCGCCAGCAGCCAAGGAAGGGGAAAACTGAACACTGAAGCTTTCTTT. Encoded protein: CASSQGRGKLNTEAFF.

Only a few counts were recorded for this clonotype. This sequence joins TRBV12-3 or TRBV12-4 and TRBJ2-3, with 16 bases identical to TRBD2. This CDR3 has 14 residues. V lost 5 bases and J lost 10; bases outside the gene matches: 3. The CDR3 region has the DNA TGTGCCAGCAGTCCGGGACTAGCGGGAGGGTCGCAGTATTTT. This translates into CASSPGLAGGSQYF.

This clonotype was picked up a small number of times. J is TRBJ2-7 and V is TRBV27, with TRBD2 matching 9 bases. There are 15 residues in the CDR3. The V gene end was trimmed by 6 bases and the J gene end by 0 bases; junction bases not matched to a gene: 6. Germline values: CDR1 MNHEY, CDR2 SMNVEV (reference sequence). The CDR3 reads CASRPRLAASYEQYF. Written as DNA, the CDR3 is TGTGCCAGCAGACCGAGACTAGCGGCCTCCTACGAGCAGTACTTC.

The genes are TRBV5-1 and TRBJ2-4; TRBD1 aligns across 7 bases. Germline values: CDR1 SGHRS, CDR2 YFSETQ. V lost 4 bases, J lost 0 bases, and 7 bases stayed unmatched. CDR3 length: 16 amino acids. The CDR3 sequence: CASSQEGGLAKNIQYF. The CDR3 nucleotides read TGCGCCAGCAGCCAGGAAGGGGGCCTAGCCAAAAACATTCAGTACTTC.

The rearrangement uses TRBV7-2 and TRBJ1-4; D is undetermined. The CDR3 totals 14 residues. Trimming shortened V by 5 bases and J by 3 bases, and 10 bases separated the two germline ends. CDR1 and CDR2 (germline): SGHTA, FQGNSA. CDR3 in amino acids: CASSPWHSNEKLFF. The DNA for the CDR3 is TGTGCCAGCAGCCCTTGGCATTCTAATGAAAAACTGTTTTTT.

The chain's CDR3 is CASSQEGGGASNTGELFF. CDR3 coding DNA: TGCGCCAGCAGCCAAGAGGGGGGTGGGGCGTCGAACACCGGGGAGCTGTTTTTT. This chain links TRBV4-1 with TRBJ2-2; tentative D call: TRBD2 (6 bases). Germline V gives CDR1 MGHRA, CDR2 YSYEKL. Between the trimmed V and J ends, which lost 0 bases and 0 bases, there was a span of 14 bases. The CDR3 length is 18 residues.

DNA of the CDR3: TGTGCCAGCAGCTTAACCCCCCGGCTAGCGGGGCCCTCTAGCACAGATACGCAGTATTTT. It translates to CASSLTPRLAGPSSTDTQYF. The rearrangement joins TRBV7-3 to TRBJ2-3; 9 positions match TRBD2. The germline V gene encodes CDR1 SGHTA and CDR2 FQGTGA. V lost 0 bases, J lost 0 bases, and 13 bases stayed unmatched. This CDR3 spans 20 amino acids.

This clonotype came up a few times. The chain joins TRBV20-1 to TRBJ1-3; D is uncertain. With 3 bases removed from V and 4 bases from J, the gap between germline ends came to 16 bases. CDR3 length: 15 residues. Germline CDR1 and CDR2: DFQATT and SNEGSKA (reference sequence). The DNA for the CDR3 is TGCAGTGCTAGCAAAGACCTGGCGGGGGGAAACACCATATATTTT. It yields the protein CSASKDLAGGNTIYF.

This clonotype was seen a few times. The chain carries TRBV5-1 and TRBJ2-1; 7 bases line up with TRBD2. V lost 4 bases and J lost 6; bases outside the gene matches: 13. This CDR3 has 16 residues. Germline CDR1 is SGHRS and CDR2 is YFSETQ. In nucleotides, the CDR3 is TGCGCCAGCAGCGGGGGGAGCGGGAAAGGGTTCAATGAGCAGTTCTTC. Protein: CASSGGSGKGFNEQFF.

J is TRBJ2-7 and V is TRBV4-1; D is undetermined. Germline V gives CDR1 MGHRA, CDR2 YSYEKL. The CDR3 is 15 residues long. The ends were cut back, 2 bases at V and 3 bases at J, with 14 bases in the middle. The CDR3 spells CASSQLGSPLYEQYF. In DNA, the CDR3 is TGCGCCAGCAGCCAATTGGGTAGTCCCCTCTACGAGCAGTACTTC.